One sample yielded the 20 T cell receptor beta chains listed below, sequenced in a study of T cells in Graves' hyperthyroidism and ophthalmopathy (dated by TCRdb to the late 2010s). The method was multiplex PCR. Sequencing took place on an Illumina HiSeq 2000. Amplification of TCR beta CDR3 regions was carried out from RNA transcripts. A first-round RT-PCR of the TCR CDR3 used the HTBI primer set with the Qiagen OneStep RT-PCR kit. The public reads were run again by TCRdb, first through fastp at Q25 and then through MiXCR, and only productive beta chains were kept. Every entry covers one CDR3 protein and lists the most common genes and DNA from its rows. For this sample there are roughly 700,000 distinct CDR3 sequences; 17% appear just once. The top ten clonotypes cover around 15% of the sample. Material for sequencing was blood. Receptors originate from a man in his forties or fifties with Graves' hyperthyroidism.

The chain employs TRBV20-1 and TRBJ2-2; 7 bases line up with TRBD1. CDR3 length: 15 amino acids. CDR1 and CDR2 (germline): DFQATT, SNEGSKA (reference sequence). J was trimmed by 0 bases and V by 1 base; bases with no gene match: 2. This chain's CDR3 is CSARGQGANTGELFF. For the CDR3, the DNA is TGCAGTGCTAGAGGACAGGGAGCGAACACCGGGGAGCTGTTTTTT.

This clonotype was recorded at least ten times. V and J are TRBV11-2 and TRBJ2-7, with 8 positions matching TRBD1. The CDR3 contains 13 residues. Germline loops: CDR1 SGHAT, CDR2 FQNNGV. With 5 bases clipped from V and 9 bases from J, the junction kept 9 bases outside the gene matches. Here the CDR3 reads CASSPGTGVGQYF. CDR3 nucleotide sequence: TGTGCCAGCAGCCCCGGGACAGGCGTTGGGCAGTACTTC.

In its sample, this clonotype was seen a few times. V gene TRBV5-1 combines with J gene TRBJ2-5, with D possibly TRBD2 on 6 matching bases. Germline values: CDR1 SGHRS, CDR2 YFSETQ. The CDR3 has 15 residues. Trimming pared 1 base from V and 2 bases from J, leaving 12 bases between. CDR3 loop: CASSLLTGEQETQYF. CDR3 DNA sequence: TGCGCCAGCAGCTTGCTCACGGGAGAGCAAGAGACCCAGTACTTC.

This clonotype has a handful of counts. The chain is built from TRBV9 and TRBJ2-5, with D perhaps TRBD1 or TRBD2 (5 bases each). Germline lookup yields CDR1 SGDLS and CDR2 YYNGEE. Trimming took 0 bases from V and 2 from J, leaving 11 bases between them. The length of the CDR3 is 15 residues. The CDR3: CASSVGGIIQETQYF. As DNA, the CDR3 is TGTGCCAGCAGCGTAGGGGGGATAATTCAAGAGACCCAGTACTTC.

The genes are TRBV6-2 or TRBV6-3 and TRBJ1-2, with D uncertain. This CDR3 comprises 13 residues. Trimming stripped 5 bases from V and 4 bases from J, with 11 bases between. Germline CDR1 MNHEY, CDR2 SVGEGT. DNA for the CDR3: TGTGCCAGCAGTCCCCTGGATTTCTATGGCTACACCTTC. Its protein product is CASSPLDFYGYTF.

In this sample, this clonotype turned up many times. V and J are TRBV30 and TRBJ2-1; TRBD1 matches 11 bases. The germline gives CDR1 GTSNPN, CDR2 SVGIG (reference sequence). The length of the CDR3 is 14 residues. Trimming cost V 1 base and J 6 bases; bases outside gene matches: 2. This CDR3 reads CAWSEDRGPNEQFF. The CDR3 nucleotides read TGTGCCTGGAGTGAGGACAGGGGGCCCAATGAGCAGTTCTTC.

The rearrangement joins TRBV11-2 to TRBJ2-7; 8 positions agree with TRBD2. The J segment lost 6 bases and the V segment lost 3 bases, leaving 7 bases of the junction unmatched. The CDR3 sequence is 14 residues long. Per germline, CDR1 SGHAT and CDR2 FQNNGV. DNA for the CDR3: TGTGCCAGCAGCTTCGAGCGGGAGAACCCCGAGCAGTACTTC. This codes for CASSFERENPEQYF.

This clonotype was seen more than once but under ten times. The chain couples TRBV6-1 to TRBJ2-3; maybe TRBD2 (6 bases). Germline V gene sequence: CDR1 MNHNS, CDR2 SASEGT. The CDR3 is 16 residues long. The ends were cut back, 8 bases at V and 3 bases at J, with 21 bases in the middle. CDR3 region: CASVRSLADLTDTQYF. The CDR3, as DNA: TGTGCCAGCGTAAGGTCTTTAGCGGATCTTACAGATACGCAGTATTTT.

The table lists this clonotype with many counts. The rearrangement links TRBV2 to TRBJ1-2; TRBD1 might be the D (5 bases). The CDR3 extends over 13 amino acids. V was clipped by 1 base and J by 6 bases, with 9 bases between them. The germline gives CDR1 SNHLY, CDR2 FYNNEI. CDR3 in amino acids: CASSEVGADGYTF. CDR3 in DNA: TGTGCCAGCAGTGAAGTAGGGGCGGATGGCTACACCTTC.

Many counts were recorded for this clonotype. V is TRBV2 and J is TRBJ2-7, with TRBD1 matching over 8 bases. The germline V gene encodes CDR1 SNHLY and CDR2 FYNNEI. Trimming removed 1 base from V and 5 bases from J; junction bases left unmatched: 4. This CDR3 has 14 amino acids. CDR3: CASSEEDRVDEQYF. CDR3 nucleotides: TGTGCCAGCAGTGAAGAGGACAGGGTGGACGAGCAGTACTTC.

This clonotype was observed many times. V and J are TRBV9 and TRBJ1-1; D gene unclear. Trimming pared 0 bases from V and 0 bases from J, leaving 6 bases between. The CDR3 has 14 amino acids. Germline values: CDR1 SGDLS, CDR2 YYNGEE. CDR3 amino acids: CASSVASVNTEAFF. The CDR3 DNA is TGTGCCAGCAGCGTAGCTTCGGTGAACACTGAAGCTTTCTTT.

This chain uses TRBV7-2 with TRBJ2-1; TRBD1 matches 10 bases. Looked up from germline, CDR1 is SGHTA and CDR2 is FQGNSA. The CDR3 has 16 residues. Germline trimming cut 1 base from V and 6 bases from J; bases unmatched to any gene: 6. The CDR3 bases are TGTGCCAGCAGCTTAGATGCCGGGACAGGGGCCAATGAGCAGTTCTTC. Translation: CASSLDAGTGANEQFF.

This clonotype was counted at least ten times. The chain has TRBV5-1 and TRBJ1-2; maybe TRBD1 (5 bases). This CDR3 comprises 15 residues. Trimming shortened V by 0 bases and J by 1 base, and 10 bases separated the two germline ends. Germline-derived CDR1 and CDR2 are SGHRS and YFSETQ. In DNA, the CDR3 is TGCGCCAGCAGCTTGGGTTCAGGGTTTAACTATGGCTACACCTTC. Protein product: CASSLGSGFNYGYTF.

This clonotype was seen many times. V and J are TRBV2 and TRBJ2-7; D is undetermined. Germline V gives CDR1 SNHLY, CDR2 FYNNEI. Trimming removed 8 bases at V and 3 bases at J, with 17 bases between. The CDR3 runs 14 residues. The CDR3 here is CASVYTRTDYEQYF. As DNA, the CDR3 is TGTGCCAGCGTCTACACCCGCACGGACTACGAGCAGTACTTC.

This clonotype was counted many times. Here the CDR3 reads CASSLSPAGNEKLFF. The CDR3, as DNA: TGTGCCAGCAGTTTATCGCCGGCGGGGAATGAAAAACTGTTTTTT. The rearrangement uses TRBV27 and TRBJ1-4; no clear D. V was pared by 0 bases and J by 5 bases, with 10 bases between. Germline values: CDR1 MNHEY, CDR2 SMNVEV (reference sequence). The CDR3 is 15 amino acids.

At least ten counts were recorded for this clonotype. V gene TRBV12-3 or TRBV12-4 combines with J gene TRBJ1-1; D ambiguous. V lost 3 bases to trimming and J lost 4 bases, with 21 bases between them. This CDR3 is 17 amino acids long. The chain's CDR3 is CASSFLVDPRAATEAFF. CDR3 nucleotides: TGTGCCAGCAGTTTCCTAGTAGATCCAAGGGCGGCCACTGAAGCTTTCTTT.

This clonotype was detected ten times or more. This chain connects TRBV2 to TRBJ2-5; possibly TRBD2 for D (7 bases). V was cut by 7 bases and J by 4 bases, with 13 bases left in between. Per the germline V gene, CDR1 is SNHLY and CDR2 is FYNNEI. The length of the CDR3 is 13 residues. In DNA form, the CDR3 reads TGTGCCAGCACATCGGGGGGCAGAGAGACCCAGTACTTC. Translation: CASTSGGRETQYF. Drawing the rest from reference TRBV2 and TRBJ2-5, the complete variable domain is EPEVTQTPSHQVTQMGQEVILRCVPISNHLYFYWYRQILGQKVEFLVSFYNNEISEKSEIFDDQFSVERPDGSNFTLKIRSTKLEDSAMYFCASTSGGRETQYFGPGTRLLVL.

This chain joins TRBV12-3 or TRBV12-4 and TRBJ2-1, with D perhaps matching TRBD2 (5 bases). CDR3 length: 15 amino acids. Trimming shortened V by 2 bases and J by 6 bases, and 14 bases separated the two germline ends. The CDR3 DNA sequence: TGTGCCAGCAGTTTAAGGGAGCTCCCCATCAATGAGCAGTTCTTC. Its translation: CASSLRELPINEQFF.

This clonotype appeared many times. J is TRBJ2-1 and V is TRBV5-8; TRBD2 matches 9 bases. Germline-derived CDR1 and CDR2 are SGHTS and YDEGEE. V was pared by 1 base and J by 10 bases, with 12 bases of the junction left unmatched. This CDR3 is 16 amino acids long. CDR3 loop: CASSLPSGGRGQEQFF. CDR3 DNA sequence: TGTGCCAGCAGCTTGCCCAGCGGCGGGAGGGGGCAAGAGCAGTTCTTC.

This clonotype has more than one count but fewer than ten. CDR3 coding DNA: TGTGCCAGCTCATTCCGGGACAGGGTCTTCTACGAGCAGTACTTC. This encodes CASSFRDRVFYEQYF. The chain uses TRBV18 and TRBJ2-7; 9 positions match TRBD1. Trimming removed 5 bases from V and 3 bases from J; junction bases left unmatched: 8. Germline V gene sequence: CDR1 KGHSH, CDR2 LQKENI. The length of the CDR3 is 15 residues.